One and the same sample provided the 27 T cell receptor beta chains below, sequenced in a study of identical twins. TCRdb redid the calling of the 5' RACE reads with MiXCR, one entry per CDR3 protein. The sample holds some 730,000 distinct CDR3 sequences, about 20% seen once. In addition, the sample was reused for a study of T cells expressing NK-cell markers.

Sequencing was done on a sample of PBMCs. These receptors came from a woman younger than 35 in good health.

This clonotype has a count of ten or more. CDR3 region: CSVQSGLNYGYTF. The CDR3 nucleotides read TGCAGCGTTCAATCCGGCCTCAACTATGGCTACACCTTC. This chain links TRBV29-1 with TRBJ1-2; no firm D call. Trimming removed 5 bases from V and 2 bases from J, with 12 bases in between. The CDR3 spans 13 residues. Germline CDR1 reads SQVTM; CDR2 reads ANQGSEA.

The chain links TRBV2 to TRBJ2-1; D is uncertain. Trimming pared 4 bases from V and 8 bases from J, leaving 12 bases between. This CDR3 is built from 13 residues. Germline CDR1 and CDR2: SNHLY and FYNNEI. CDR3 sequence (DNA): TGTGCCAGCAGTGGGGAAGTCGTCTATGAGCAGTTCTTC. Amino acid sequence: CASSGEVVYEQFF.

There are a few counts of this clonotype. This chain joins TRBV12-3 or TRBV12-4 and TRBJ2-1, with D hard to call. The CDR3 totals 17 residues. Trimming shortened V by 3 bases and J by 6 bases, and 21 bases separated the two germline ends. CDR3: CASSFILAESPSNEQFF. The CDR3 DNA sequence: TGTGCCAGCAGTTTCATCTTGGCTGAGAGTCCCTCCAATGAGCAGTTCTTC.

The chain couples TRBV27 to TRBJ2-1, with D possibly being TRBD1 or TRBD2 (5 bases each). The CDR3 covers 16 residues. The V gene's germline CDR1 is MNHEY and CDR2 SMNVEV (reference sequence). V was shortened by 2 bases and J by 7 bases, with 18 bases between the two germline ends. The CDR3 protein is CASSLRAGSFVNEQFF. The CDR3 DNA follows: TGTGCCAGCAGTTTACGAGCAGGGAGCTTTGTGAATGAGCAGTTCTTC.

A few counts support this clonotype. The chain combines TRBV4-3 with TRBJ2-7; D may be TRBD1 (5 bases). The CDR3 totals 13 residues. Trimming stripped 1 base from V and 3 bases from J, with 7 bases between. The germline CDR1 and CDR2 sequences are LGHNA and YSLEER. CDR3 amino acids: CASSQVQGYEQYF. The CDR3 coding sequence is TGCGCCAGCAGCCAAGTCCAGGGCTACGAGCAGTACTTC.

The sample holds a few counts of this clonotype. The V and J genes are TRBV20-1 and TRBJ2-5; perhaps TRBD2 as D (5 bases). CDR1 and CDR2 (germline): DFQATT, SNEGSKA (reference sequence). CDR3 length: 13 residues. With 0 bases removed from V and 5 bases from J, the gap between germline ends came to 10 bases. Here the CDR3 DNA reads TGCAGTGCTAGAGATGCTAGCCGGGAGACCCAGTACTTC. It encodes CSARDASRETQYF.

In this sample, this clonotype turned up many times. The chain couples TRBV2 to TRBJ1-1; tentatively, D is TRBD1 (6 bases). This CDR3 is 13 amino acids long. Trimming took off 6 bases at V and 1 base at J, with 9 bases between the two ends. Germline CDR1 and CDR2: SNHLY and FYNNEI. The CDR3 is CASSGQPNTEAFF. CDR3 nucleotide sequence: TGTGCCAGCAGCGGACAGCCGAACACTGAAGCTTTCTTT.

The chain is built from TRBV29-1 and TRBJ2-3; 11 nucleotides line up with TRBD2. The CDR3 consists of 15 residues. Per the germline V gene, CDR1 is SQVTM and CDR2 is ANQGSEA. V lost 2 bases to trimming and J lost 6 bases; unmatched junction nucleotides: 7. CDR3 loop: CSVEKLTSGSDTQYF. CDR3 DNA: TGCAGCGTTGAAAAGTTAACTAGCGGGAGTGATACGCAGTATTTT.

This clonotype showed up many times. The chain links TRBV5-1 to TRBJ2-1; 9 nucleotides agree with TRBD2. The V gene end was trimmed by 3 bases and the J gene end by 2 bases; junction bases not matched to a gene: 3. The germline V gene encodes CDR1 SGHRS and CDR2 YFSETQ. CDR3 length equals 15 residues. The CDR3 nucleotides read TGCGCCAGCAGCTCCGGGACTAGCACCTACAATGAGCAGTTCTTC. Amino acids: CASSSGTSTYNEQFF.

This clonotype was recorded a few times. The V gene is TRBV15, the J gene TRBJ1-6; D unclear. Per germline, CDR1 LNHNV and CDR2 YYDKDF (reference sequence). This CDR3 comprises 13 residues. Between the trimmed V and J ends, which lost 3 bases and 8 bases, there was a span of 8 bases. The CDR3 region is CATSRGMHSPLHF. For the CDR3, the DNA is TGTGCCACCAGCAGGGGAATGCATTCACCCCTCCACTTT.

In its sample, this clonotype was seen a few times. The CDR3 spells CASSSMQSDTQYF. CDR3 DNA sequence: TGTGCCAGCAGCTCGATGCAATCTGATACGCAGTATTTT. The gene calls are TRBV7-8 and TRBJ2-3, with D unresolved. Trimming stripped 4 bases from V and 6 bases from J, with 11 bases between. This CDR3 has 13 residues. Per the germline V gene, CDR1 is SGHVS and CDR2 is FQNEAQ. The full variable domain, rest sourced from reference TRBV7-8 and TRBJ2-3, is GAGVSQSPRYKVAKRGQDVALRCDPISGHVSLFWYQQALGQGPEFLTYFQNEAQLDKSGLPSDRFFAERPEGSVSTLKIQRTQQEDSAVYLCASSSMQSDTQYFGPGTRLTVL.

This clonotype was found a few times. The chain couples TRBV14 to TRBJ2-5, with D tentatively TRBD1 (5 bases). Germline CDR1 and CDR2: SGHDN and FVKESK. The V gene lost 3 bases and the J gene lost 2 bases, with 10 bases spanning the gap. The CDR3 consists of 14 residues. Here the CDR3 DNA reads TGTGCCAGCAGCCAGATGGGGCAACAAGAGACCCAGTACTTC. Protein sequence: CASSQMGQQETQYF.

Only a few counts were recorded for this clonotype. The V gene is TRBV29-1, the J gene TRBJ2-7; the match to TRBD2 covers 10 bases. V was clipped by 4 bases and J by 7 bases; unmatched bases: 4. The germline V gene encodes CDR1 SQVTM and CDR2 ANQGSEA. The CDR3 loop spans 12 amino acids. CDR3 protein: CSVGLAGEEQYF. DNA for the CDR3: TGCAGCGTTGGCCTAGCGGGGGAAGAGCAGTACTTC.

This clonotype was counted between two and nine times. The chain has TRBV7-2 and TRBJ1-1, with a tentative D call TRBD1 (5 bases). The CDR3 runs 12 residues. V lost 6 bases and J 4 bases, leaving 9 bases between the germline ends. Germline CDR1 SGHTA, CDR2 FQGNSA. This CDR3 is CASRDTGTEAFF. The CDR3, as DNA: TGTGCCAGCAGAGACACAGGCACTGAAGCTTTCTTT.

This chain joins TRBV10-3 and TRBJ1-2; maybe TRBD1 (6 bases). The V gene lost 7 bases and the J gene lost 8 bases, with 11 bases spanning the gap. CDR1 is ENHRY and CDR2 is SYGVKD in the germline V gene. This CDR3 has 11 residues. CDR3 loop: CAINRAGGYTF. The CDR3 nucleotides read TGTGCCATCAACAGGGCTGGAGGCTACACCTTC.

The V and J genes are TRBV6-1 and TRBJ2-7; 12 bases align to TRBD2. With V trimmed by 6 bases and J by 5 bases, 2 bases remained unmatched. The CDR3 contains 13 residues. Germline lookup yields CDR1 MNHNS and CDR2 SASEGT. The CDR3 DNA reads TGTGCCAGCAGGACTAGCGGGAGAGACGAGCAGTACTTC. Residues: CASRTSGRDEQYF.

This sequence joins TRBV7-9 and TRBJ1-1; D uncertain. Trimming took off 5 bases at V and 6 bases at J, with 22 bases between the two ends. Per the germline V gene, CDR1 is SEHNR and CDR2 is FQNEAQ (reference sequence). This CDR3 has 16 residues. CDR3 in amino acids: CASSPRSAGGGAEAFF. The CDR3 nucleotides read TGTGCCAGCAGCCCCCGGTCCGCCGGAGGAGGAGCTGAAGCTTTCTTT.

This clonotype showed up just a few times. The chain couples TRBV7-2 to TRBJ2-3, with D possibly TRBD2 on 6 matching bases. CDR3 length: 15 residues. Germline V gene sequence: CDR1 SGHTA, CDR2 FQGNSA. Trimming cost V 3 bases and J 0 bases, with 10 bases left between them. The CDR3 spells CASSFAGISTDTQYF. In DNA form, the CDR3 reads TGTGCCAGCAGCTTTGCGGGAATAAGCACAGATACGCAGTATTTT.

The V and J genes are TRBV5-5 and TRBJ2-1; 7 bases fit TRBD1. Germline CDR1 is SGHKS and CDR2 is YYEKEE (reference sequence). The CDR3 has 16 amino acids. V dropped 6 bases and J dropped 3; count of bases not matched to a gene: 12. The chain's CDR3 is CASTSVNGTDYNEQFF. For the CDR3, the DNA is TGTGCCAGCACATCTGTCAACGGGACAGACTACAATGAGCAGTTCTTC. The variable domain in full, completed from reference TRBV5-5 and TRBJ2-1, reads DAGVTQSPTHLIKTRGQQVTLRCSPISGHKSVSWYQQVLGQGPQFIFQYYEKEERGRGNFPDRFSARQFPNYSSELNVNALLLGDSALYLCASTSVNGTDYNEQFFGPGTRLTVL.

This chain links TRBV29-1 with TRBJ1-2; 7 nucleotides match TRBD1. J was trimmed by 5 bases and V by 6 bases; bases with no gene match: 3. CDR3 length: 11 residues. From germline, CDR1 is SQVTM and CDR2 ANQGSEA. As DNA, the CDR3 is TGCAGCGTCACAGGGGTGTATGGCTACACCTTC. This codes for CSVTGVYGYTF.

This chain joins TRBV6-2 or TRBV6-3 and TRBJ1-6; no clear D. With 10 bases removed from V and 5 bases from J, the gap between germline ends came to 9 bases. The CDR3 contains 12 residues. The germline gives CDR1 MNHEY, CDR2 SVGEGT. The CDR3, as DNA: TGTGCCACCAGACGGGATAATTCACCCCTCCACTTT. This translates into CATRRDNSPLHF.

This clonotype was detected a few times. The chain combines TRBV5-5 with TRBJ2-1, with a possible D match to TRBD2 (5 bases). Germline V gene data show CDR1 as SGHKS and CDR2 as YYEKEE (reference sequence). The CDR3 consists of 14 residues. V lost 3 bases to trimming and J lost 2 bases, with 9 bases between them. CDR3 nucleotides: TGTGCCAGCAGCTCGGTCGGGGCCTACAATGAGCAGTTCTTC. This translates into CASSSVGAYNEQFF.

This clonotype has a handful of counts. V and J are TRBV6-1 and TRBJ2-7; TRBD2 is a possible D gene (6 bases). This CDR3 has 14 amino acids. Per the germline V gene, CDR1 is MNHNS and CDR2 is SASEGT. The CDR3 reads CSVRRAGLGYEQYF. As DNA, the CDR3 is TGTAGCGTAAGGAGGGCAGGGCTGGGGTACGAGCAGTACTTC.

This clonotype was seen ten or more times. The V call is TRBV18, the J call TRBJ1-1; no clear D gene. The V gene lost 5 bases and the J gene lost 2 bases, with 12 bases spanning the gap. The length of the CDR3 is 14 residues. Looked up from germline, CDR1 is KGHSH and CDR2 is LQKENI. The CDR3, as DNA: TGTGCCAGCTCAGACGCAGCGGGAAACACTGAAGCTTTCTTT. Residues: CASSDAAGNTEAFF.

This chain connects TRBV6-5 to TRBJ1-1; D unclear. V lost 6 bases to trimming and J lost 10 bases, with 15 bases between them. Germline values: CDR1 MNHEY, CDR2 SVGAGI. This CDR3 region has 12 residues. The CDR3 bases are TGTGCCAGCAGCACAGCCGCGGAGTCAGCTTTCTTT. It specifies CASSTAAESAFF.

This clonotype has only a few counts. V and J are TRBV3-1 and TRBJ2-1; D is unresolved. CDR1 is LGHDT and CDR2 is YNNKEL in the germline V gene (reference sequence). CDR3 length equals 16 residues. V gave up 1 base and J gave up 5 bases, with 15 bases separating them. The CDR3 region has the DNA TGTGCCAGCAGCCAAGGAATCGGCCAGCCGAACAATGAGCAGTTCTTC. Protein sequence: CASSQGIGQPNNEQFF.

This clonotype came up a few times. This chain links TRBV5-1 with TRBJ1-2; D gene unclear. This CDR3 comprises 14 residues. Germline V gene sequence: CDR1 SGHRS, CDR2 YFSETQ. V shed 0 bases and J shed 2 bases, with 8 bases lying between them. CDR3 nucleotide sequence: TGCGCCAGCAGCTTGGAGGGCGGAAACTATGGCTACACCTTC. This sequence encodes CASSLEGGNYGYTF. Together with reference TRBV5-1 and TRBJ1-2, the CDR3 gives the full variable domain: KAGVTQTPRYLIKTRGQQVTLSCSPISGHRSVSWYQQTPGQGLQFLFEYFSETQRNKGNFPGRFSGRQFSNSRSEMNVSTLELGDSALYLCASSLEGGNYGYTFGSGTRLTVV.